One and the same sample provided the 18 T cell receptor beta chains below, sequenced in a study of blood T cell repertoires in COVID-19 (dated by TCRdb to the early 2020s). The library was built by means of the immunoSEQ multiplex PCR assay. Here the immuneACCESS table is served through TCRdb, limited to in-frame sequences with V and J called. Missing clones are a known gap in these copies; in checked studies unresolved V genes cover under half, and the rest lacks a known reason. This sample comprises more than 120,000 clones, about 91% of them detected only once. Of the sample, around a quarter falls within the top ten clones. What was sequenced was peripheral blood. All receptors derive from a human donor in a cohort sampled during active COVID-19.

This chain uses TRBV18 with TRBJ2-2, with 10 nucleotides matching TRBD2. J lost 4 bases, V lost 0 bases, and 5 bases had no gene match. The CDR3 runs to 17 residues. Germline lookup yields CDR1 KGHSH and CDR2 LQKENI. The CDR3 spells CASSPPQRGGITGELFF. The CDR3 coding sequence is TGTGCCAGCTCACCACCTCAGCGGGGGGGCATCACCGGGGAGCTGTTTTTT.

The chain recombines TRBV13 with TRBJ1-2, with 7 bases matching TRBD1. This CDR3 contains 14 residues. The V segment lost 4 bases and the J segment 4 bases; nucleotides outside the gene matches: 6. CDR1 and CDR2 (germline): PRHDT, FYEKMQ (reference sequence). The CDR3 is CASSSSGTVYGYTF. CDR3 in DNA: TGTGCCAGCAGCTCCTCCGGGACAGTCTATGGCTACACCTTC.

This chain uses TRBV10-3 with TRBJ2-7; 9 nucleotides align to TRBD1. Per the germline V gene, CDR1 is ENHRY and CDR2 is SYGVKD. Losses at the gene ends were 3 bases for V and 3 bases for J; bases not matched to a gene: 9. The CDR3 spans 16 residues. The CDR3 sequence: CAISDSPGQGNYEQYF. The CDR3 DNA reads as TGTGCCATCAGTGACTCCCCGGGACAGGGAAACTACGAGCAGTACTTC.

This clone was seen only once. The CDR3 protein is CASSLDGGLSYEQYF. The CDR3 DNA is TGTGCCAGCAGCTTAGATGGTGGGCTTTCCTACGAGCAGTACTTC. This sequence joins TRBV7-9 and TRBJ2-7; D not resolved. Germline CDR1 SEHNR, CDR2 FQNEAQ (reference sequence). Trimming shortened V by 1 base and J by 1 base, and 11 bases separated the two germline ends. CDR3 length equals 15 residues.

This chain links TRBV30 with TRBJ1-1; possible D gene TRBD1, 6 bases. Germline V gene data show CDR1 as GTSNPN and CDR2 as SVGIG (reference sequence). V was shortened by 0 bases and J by 5 bases, with 13 bases between the two germline ends. CDR3 length: 14 residues. CDR3 coding DNA: TGTGCCTGGAGTGTAGGGGGACCGGGGACTGAAGCTTTCTTT. This sequence encodes CAWSVGGPGTEAFF.

J is TRBJ2-2 and V is TRBV15; TRBD2 matches 9 bases. Trimming cost V 3 bases and J 5 bases; bases outside gene matches: 4. The CDR3 is 15 amino acids. The V gene's germline CDR1 is LNHNV and CDR2 YYDKDF (reference sequence). The CDR3 nucleotides read TGTGCCACCAGCAGCTCTAGCGGGGCGACCGGGGAGCTGTTTTTT. It encodes CATSSSSGATGELFF.

This chain uses TRBV2 with TRBJ1-3; TRBD1 matches 7 bases. CDR3 length: 14 amino acids. J was trimmed by 0 bases and V by 7 bases; bases with no gene match: 3. CDR1 is SNHLY and CDR2 is FYNNEI in the germline V gene. The CDR3: CASMRDSSGNTIYF. The DNA for the CDR3 is TGTGCCAGCATGAGGGACAGCTCTGGAAACACCATATATTTT. The full variable domain, in which reference TRBV2 and TRBJ1-3 provide the parts outside the CDR3, is EPEVTQTPSHQVTQMGQEVILRCVPISNHLYFYWYRQILGQKVEFLVSFYNNEISEKSEIFDDQFSVERPDGSNFTLKIRSTKLEDSAMYFCASMRDSSGNTIYFGEGSWLTVV.

The gene calls are TRBV21-1 and TRBJ1-2; TRBD1 is the table's D call and was not checked against the DNA. TRBV21-1 is tagged as a pseudogene. The CDR3 is 15 residues long. CDR3 loop: CASTIGQSPSYGYTF. DNA of the CDR3: TGTGCCAGCACCATTGGACAATCCCCTAGCTATGGCTACACCTTC.

The chain is built from TRBV9 and TRBJ2-5, with TRBD2 identical over 9 bases. The length of the CDR3 is 16 residues. J gave up 7 bases and V 0 bases, and 10 bases lay outside the gene matches. CDR1 SGDLS and CDR2 YYNGEE come from the germline V gene. CDR3 amino acids: CASSVGTGTSYGTQYF. CDR3 in DNA: TGTGCCAGCAGCGTAGGGACCGGGACTAGCTACGGGACCCAGTACTTC. Full variable domain (rest looked up from reference TRBV9 and TRBJ2-5): DSGVTQTPKHLITATGQRVTLRCSPRSGDLSVYWYQQSLDQGLQFLIQYYNGEERAKGNILERFSAQQFPDLHSELNLSSLELGDSALYFCASSVGTGTSYGTQYFGPGTRLLVL.

The V gene is TRBV7-9, the J gene TRBJ1-5; 11 bases align to TRBD1. Germline-derived CDR1 and CDR2 are SEHNR and FQNEAQ (reference sequence). Trimming took 5 bases from V and 0 from J; bases not matched to a gene: 9. The CDR3 extends over 18 amino acids. CDR3 in DNA: TGTGCCAGCAGCAACCCGGGACAGGGGGAAAATAGCAATCAGCCCCAGCATTTT. It codes for CASSNPGQGENSNQPQHF.

The chain uses TRBV3-1 (or the pseudogene TRBV3-2) and TRBJ1-2, with 8 bases fitting TRBD1. Germline V gene data show CDR1 as LGHDT and CDR2 as YNNKEL (reference sequence). The ends lost 4 bases at V and 0 bases at J; junction bases unmatched: 7. The CDR3 length is 16 residues. CDR3 amino acids: CASSPLWTGTNYGYTF. DNA for the CDR3: TGTGCCAGCAGCCCCTTATGGACAGGGACTAACTATGGCTACACCTTC.

The chain has TRBV12-5 and TRBJ1-6; 9 positions agree with TRBD1. The V segment lost 3 bases and the J segment 9 bases; nucleotides outside the gene matches: 9. From germline, CDR1 is LGHNT and CDR2 FRNRAP. The CDR3 runs 16 residues. In nucleotides, the CDR3 is TGTGCTAGTGGTTTTGACAGGGGGGCGAAGACTTCACCCCTCCACTTT. Translated: CASGFDRGAKTSPLHF.

The chain carries TRBV6-6 and TRBJ2-5; 10 positions agree with TRBD1. The CDR3 is made up of 14 amino acids. Per germline, CDR1 MNHNY and CDR2 SVGAGI (reference sequence). Trimming took 6 bases from V and 6 from J; bases not matched to a gene: 7. This CDR3 reads CASSPGQGRQTQYF. The DNA for the CDR3 is TGTGCCAGCAGCCCGGGACAGGGGAGGCAGACCCAGTACTTC.

In this sample, this clone turned up a few times. The chain couples TRBV6-4 to TRBJ2-6; 10 nucleotides match TRBD1. Germline V gene sequence: CDR1 MRHNA, CDR2 SNTAGT. The CDR3 totals 19 residues. V shed 0 bases and J 1 base; nucleotides not matched to a gene: 6. The CDR3 sequence is CASSDSETGGLSGANVLTF. The CDR3 region has the DNA TGTGCCAGCAGTGACTCGGAGACAGGGGGCTTGTCTGGGGCCAACGTCCTGACTTTC.

This chain joins TRBV2 and TRBJ2-3; D might be TRBD2 (5 bases). Germline values: CDR1 SNHLY, CDR2 FYNNEI. Trimming removed 11 bases at V and 6 bases at J, with 12 bases between. The CDR3 is made up of 11 amino acids. CDR3 protein: CAWVGVDTQYF. The CDR3, as DNA: TGTGCCTGGGTCGGGGTGGATACGCAGTATTTT.

V is TRBV11-2 and J is TRBJ1-3; TRBD1 is a possible D gene (5 bases). V lost 3 bases to trimming and J lost 0 bases, with 12 bases between them. Germline-derived CDR1 and CDR2 are SGHAT and FQNNGV. The CDR3 loop spans 16 amino acids. CDR3 DNA sequence: TGTGCCAGCAGCTTGCCCAGGGTCGACTCTGGAAACACCATATATTTT. Its protein is CASSLPRVDSGNTIYF.

Only one count was recorded for this clone. The chain employs TRBV12-3 or TRBV12-4 and TRBJ2-2; possible D gene TRBD2, 5 bases. The CDR3 extends over 12 amino acids. Trimming cost V 10 bases and J 4 bases, with 10 bases left between them. The CDR3 DNA reads TGTGCCACCCAACGGGGCACCGGGGAGCTGTTTTTT. Its translation is CATQRGTGELFF.

This chain links TRBV5-5 with TRBJ1-2, with TRBD1 matching 9 bases. V lost 3 bases and J lost 2; bases outside the gene matches: 2. The V gene's germline CDR1 is SGHKS and CDR2 YYEKEE (reference sequence). This CDR3 region has 14 residues. The CDR3 DNA follows: TGTGCCAGCAGCTCAGGGACAGGGAACTATGGCTACACCTTC. This encodes CASSSGTGNYGYTF.